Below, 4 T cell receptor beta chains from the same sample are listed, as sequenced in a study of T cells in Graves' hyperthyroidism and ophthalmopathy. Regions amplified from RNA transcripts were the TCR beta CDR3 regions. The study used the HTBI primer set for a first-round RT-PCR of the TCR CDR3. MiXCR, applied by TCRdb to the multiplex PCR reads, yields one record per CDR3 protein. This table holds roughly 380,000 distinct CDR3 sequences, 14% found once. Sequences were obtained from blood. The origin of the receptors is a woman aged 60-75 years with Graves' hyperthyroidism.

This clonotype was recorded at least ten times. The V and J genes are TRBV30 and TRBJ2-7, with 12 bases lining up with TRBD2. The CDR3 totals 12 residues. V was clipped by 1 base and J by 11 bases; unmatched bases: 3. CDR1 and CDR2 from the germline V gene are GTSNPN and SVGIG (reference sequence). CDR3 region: CAWSASGRAKYF. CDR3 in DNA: TGTGCCTGGAGTGCTAGCGGGAGGGCCAAGTACTTC.

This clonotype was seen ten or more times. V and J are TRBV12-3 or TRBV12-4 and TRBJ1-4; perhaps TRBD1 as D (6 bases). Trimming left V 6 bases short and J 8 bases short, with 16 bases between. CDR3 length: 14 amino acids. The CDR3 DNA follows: TGTGCCAGCAGCGAAGGGGGGGCTGGGGAAAAACTGTTTTTT. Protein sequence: CASSEGGAGEKLFF.

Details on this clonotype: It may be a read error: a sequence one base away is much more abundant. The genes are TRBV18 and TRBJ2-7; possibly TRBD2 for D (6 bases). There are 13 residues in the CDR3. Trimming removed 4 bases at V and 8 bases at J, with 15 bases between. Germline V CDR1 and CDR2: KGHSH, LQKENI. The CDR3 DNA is TGTGCCAGCTCACTCGGACGGGAGCGCAAGCAGTACTTC. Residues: CASSLGRERKQYF.

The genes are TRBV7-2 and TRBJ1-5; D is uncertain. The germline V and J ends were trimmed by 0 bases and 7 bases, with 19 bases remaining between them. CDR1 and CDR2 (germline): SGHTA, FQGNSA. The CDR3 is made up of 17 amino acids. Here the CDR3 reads CASSLAGWGRVEQPQHF. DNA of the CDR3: TGTGCCAGCAGCTTAGCCGGCTGGGGTAGGGTGGAACAGCCCCAGCATTTT.